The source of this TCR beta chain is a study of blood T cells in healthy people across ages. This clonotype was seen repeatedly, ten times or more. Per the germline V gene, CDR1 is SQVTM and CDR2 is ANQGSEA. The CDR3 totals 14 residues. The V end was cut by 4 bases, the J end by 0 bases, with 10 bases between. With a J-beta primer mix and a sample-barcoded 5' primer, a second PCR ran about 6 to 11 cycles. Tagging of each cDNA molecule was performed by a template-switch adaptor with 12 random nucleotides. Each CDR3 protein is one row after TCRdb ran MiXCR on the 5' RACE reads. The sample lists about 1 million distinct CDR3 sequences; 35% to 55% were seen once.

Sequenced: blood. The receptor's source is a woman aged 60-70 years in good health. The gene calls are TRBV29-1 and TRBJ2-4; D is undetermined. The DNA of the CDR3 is TGCAGCGTTGGAGGTACCCTAGCCAAAAACATTCAGTACTTC. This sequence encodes CSVGGTLAKNIQYF.